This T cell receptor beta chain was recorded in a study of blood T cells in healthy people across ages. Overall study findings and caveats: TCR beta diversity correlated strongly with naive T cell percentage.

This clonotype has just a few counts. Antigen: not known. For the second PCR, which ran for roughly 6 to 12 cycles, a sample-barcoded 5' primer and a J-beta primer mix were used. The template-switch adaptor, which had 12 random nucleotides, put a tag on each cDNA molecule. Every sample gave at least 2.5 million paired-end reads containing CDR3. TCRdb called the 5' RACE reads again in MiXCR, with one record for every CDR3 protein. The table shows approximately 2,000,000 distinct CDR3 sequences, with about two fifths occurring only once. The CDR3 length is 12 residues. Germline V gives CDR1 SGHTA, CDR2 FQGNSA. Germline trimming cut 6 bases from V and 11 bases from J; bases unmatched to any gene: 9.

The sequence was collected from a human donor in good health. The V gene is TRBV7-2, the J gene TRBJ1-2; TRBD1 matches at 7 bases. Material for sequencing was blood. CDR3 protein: CASRERGLRYTF. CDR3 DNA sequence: TGTGCCAGCAGAGAGAGGGGGCTTCGATACACCTTC.